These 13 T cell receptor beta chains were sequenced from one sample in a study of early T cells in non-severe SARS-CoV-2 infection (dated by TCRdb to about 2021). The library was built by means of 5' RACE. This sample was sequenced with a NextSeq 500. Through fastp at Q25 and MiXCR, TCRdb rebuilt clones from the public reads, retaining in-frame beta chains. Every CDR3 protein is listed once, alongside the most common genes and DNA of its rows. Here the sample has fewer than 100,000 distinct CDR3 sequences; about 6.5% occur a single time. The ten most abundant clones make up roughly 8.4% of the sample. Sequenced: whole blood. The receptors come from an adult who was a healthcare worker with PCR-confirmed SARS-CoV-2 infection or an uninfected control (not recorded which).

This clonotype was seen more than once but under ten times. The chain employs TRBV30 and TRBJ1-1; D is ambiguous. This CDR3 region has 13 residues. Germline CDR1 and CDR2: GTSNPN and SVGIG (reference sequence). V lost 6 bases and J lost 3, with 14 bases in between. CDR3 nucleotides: TGTGCCTGCAGGAAATTTGGTTACACTGAAGCTTTCTTT. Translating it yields CACRKFGYTEAFF.

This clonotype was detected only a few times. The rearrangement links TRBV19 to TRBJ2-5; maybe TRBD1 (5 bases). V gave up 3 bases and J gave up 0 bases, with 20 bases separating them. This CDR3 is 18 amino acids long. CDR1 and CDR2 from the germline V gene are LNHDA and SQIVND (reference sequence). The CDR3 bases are TGTGCCAGTAGTATCTGGTTTTTGGCTGGGGCCGACCAAGAGACCCAGTACTTC. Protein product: CASSIWFLAGADQETQYF.

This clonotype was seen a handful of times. For the CDR3, the DNA is TGCGCCAGCAGCTTGCGGGAGCGCGGGGGCAATGAGCAGTTCTTC. The encoded protein is CASSLRERGGNEQFF. V usage is TRBV5-1 and J usage is TRBJ2-1; 7 bases agree with TRBD2. The germline gives CDR1 SGHRS, CDR2 YFSETQ. This CDR3 spans 15 amino acids. After removal of 1 base from V and 6 bases from J, the junction contained 7 bases not matched to a gene.

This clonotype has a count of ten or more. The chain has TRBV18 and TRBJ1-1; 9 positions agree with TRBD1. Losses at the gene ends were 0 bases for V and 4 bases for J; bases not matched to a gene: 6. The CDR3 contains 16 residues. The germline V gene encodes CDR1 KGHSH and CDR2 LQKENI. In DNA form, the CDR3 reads TGTGCCAGCTCACCACCGTCGGAGACAGGGGGCACTGAAGCTTTCTTT. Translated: CASSPPSETGGTEAFF.

In DNA, the CDR3 is TGTGCCAGCAGCCCACAGGGGGCGCTTACCGGGGAGCTGTTTTTT. It translates to CASSPQGALTGELFF. This chain uses TRBV7-2 with TRBJ2-2, with 9 nucleotides matching TRBD1. J gave up 5 bases and V 5 bases, and 6 bases lay outside the gene matches. CDR1 SGHTA and CDR2 FQGNSA come from the germline V gene. The CDR3 totals 15 residues.

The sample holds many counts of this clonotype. CDR3 protein: CASSLSPGQASSYEQYF. DNA of the CDR3: TGTGCCAGCAGCCTGTCCCCGGGACAGGCGAGCTCCTACGAGCAGTACTTC. The rearrangement uses TRBV5-4 and TRBJ2-7; TRBD1 matches at 8 bases. The CDR3 has 17 residues. Germline assignment: CDR1 SGHNT and CDR2 YYREEE (reference sequence). The J segment lost 0 bases and the V segment lost 4 bases, leaving 12 bases of the junction unmatched.

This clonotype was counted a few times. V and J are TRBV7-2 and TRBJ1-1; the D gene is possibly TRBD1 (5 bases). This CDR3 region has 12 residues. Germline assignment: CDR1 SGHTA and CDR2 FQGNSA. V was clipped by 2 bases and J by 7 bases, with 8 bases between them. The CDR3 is CASSLSRDEAFF. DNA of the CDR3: TGTGCCAGCAGCTTAAGCAGGGATGAAGCTTTCTTT. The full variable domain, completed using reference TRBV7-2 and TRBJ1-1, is GAGVSQSPSNKVTEKGKDVELRCDPISGHTALYWYRQSLGQGLEFLIYFQGNSAPDKSGLPSDRFSAERTGGSVSTLTIQRTQQEDSAVYLCASSLSRDEAFFGQGTRLTVV.

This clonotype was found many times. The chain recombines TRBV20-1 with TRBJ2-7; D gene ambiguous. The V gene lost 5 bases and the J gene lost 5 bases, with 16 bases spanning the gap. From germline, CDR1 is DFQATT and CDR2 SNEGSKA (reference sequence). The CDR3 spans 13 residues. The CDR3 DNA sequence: TGCAGTGCTGCCCAAGGCGCCGGCGACGAGCAGTACTTC. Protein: CSAAQGAGDEQYF.

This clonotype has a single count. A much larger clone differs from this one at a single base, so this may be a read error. CDR3 in amino acids: CVSSLEPGVNEKLFF. DNA of the CDR3: TGTGTCAGCAGCTTAGAGCCTGGCGTTAATGAAAAACTGTTTTTT. The chain combines TRBV7-2 with TRBJ1-4; D gene uncertain. This CDR3 region has 15 residues. Germline V gene lookup returns CDR1 SGHTA and CDR2 FQGNSA.

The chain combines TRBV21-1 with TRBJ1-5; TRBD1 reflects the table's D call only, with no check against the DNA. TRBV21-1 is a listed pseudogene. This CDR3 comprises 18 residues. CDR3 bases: TGTGCCAGCAGCAAACGCCTACGGACAGGACCTAACAATCAGCCCCAGCATTTT. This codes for CASSKRLRTGPNNQPQHF.

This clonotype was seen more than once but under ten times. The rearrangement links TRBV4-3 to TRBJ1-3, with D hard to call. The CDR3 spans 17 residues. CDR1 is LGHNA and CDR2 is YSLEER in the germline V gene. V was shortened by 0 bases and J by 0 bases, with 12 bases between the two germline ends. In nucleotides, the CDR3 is TGCGCCAGCAGCCAAGATTTGTGGACGTACTCTGGAAACACCATATATTTT. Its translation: CASSQDLWTYSGNTIYF.

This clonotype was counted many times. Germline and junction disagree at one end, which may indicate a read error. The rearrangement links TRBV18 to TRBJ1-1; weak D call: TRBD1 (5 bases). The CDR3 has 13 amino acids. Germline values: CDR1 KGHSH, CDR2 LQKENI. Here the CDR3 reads CASSPVAGTEVFF. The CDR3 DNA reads TGTGCCAGCTCACCAGTCGCGGGGACTGAAGTTTTCTTT.

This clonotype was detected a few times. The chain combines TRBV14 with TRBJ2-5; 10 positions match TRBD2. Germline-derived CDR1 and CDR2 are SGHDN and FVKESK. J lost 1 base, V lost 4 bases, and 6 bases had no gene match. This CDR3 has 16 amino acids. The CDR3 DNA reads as TGTGCCAGCAGCCGACTAGCGGGTAACTCCCAAGAGACCCAGTACTTC. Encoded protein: CASSRLAGNSQETQYF.